This T cell receptor (beta chain) was found in a study of a mutant IDH1 vaccine in newly diagnosed glioma. Study in general: Patients had received radiotherapy, temozolomide, or both previously, most receiving both. General observations from the study: Vaccine-induced responses were seen in more than 90% of patients, spanning several MHC alleles.

Germline CDR1 and CDR2: DFQATT and SNEGSKA (reference sequence). CDR3 size: 11 residues. As for time point: baseline, week 1 (first vaccination visit). Treatment indicated: pre-vaccination baseline after standard-of-care therapy. As for this clone: Its antigen remains unidentified.

The method was immunoSEQ multiplex PCR; TCRdb's version includes in-frame clones alone and lacks a portion of them. The sample shows about 24,000 clones, approximately 90% of them seen only once. The source was PBMCs, collected from a glioma patient treated with radiotherapy, temozolomide or both. V gene TRBV20-1 combines with J gene TRBJ2-1; D is possibly TRBD2 (6 bases). The receptor was isolated from a young man with glioma. CDR3 region: CALGGYNEQFF. The CDR3, as DNA: TGCGCTCTCGGGGGATACAATGAGCAGTTCTTC.